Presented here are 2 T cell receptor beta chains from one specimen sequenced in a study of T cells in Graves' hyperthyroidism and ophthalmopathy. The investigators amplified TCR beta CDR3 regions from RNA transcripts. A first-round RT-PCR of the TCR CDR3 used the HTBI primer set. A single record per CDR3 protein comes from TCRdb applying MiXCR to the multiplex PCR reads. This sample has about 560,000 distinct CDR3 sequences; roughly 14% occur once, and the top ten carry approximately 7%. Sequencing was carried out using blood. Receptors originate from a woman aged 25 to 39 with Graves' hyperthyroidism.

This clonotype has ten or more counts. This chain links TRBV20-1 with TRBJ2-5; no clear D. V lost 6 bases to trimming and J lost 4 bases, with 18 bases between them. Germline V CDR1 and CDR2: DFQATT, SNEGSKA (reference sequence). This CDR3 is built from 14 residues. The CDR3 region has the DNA TGCAGTGCCCCCGTTAGCCCCACTGGAGAGACCCAGTACTTC. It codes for CSAPVSPTGETQYF.

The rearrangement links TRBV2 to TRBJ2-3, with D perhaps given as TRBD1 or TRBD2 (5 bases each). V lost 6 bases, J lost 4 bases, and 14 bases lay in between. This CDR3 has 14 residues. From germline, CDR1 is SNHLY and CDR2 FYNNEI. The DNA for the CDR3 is TGTGCCAGCAGACCCGGGACGGAGGCAGATACGCAGTATTTT. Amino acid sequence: CASRPGTEADTQYF. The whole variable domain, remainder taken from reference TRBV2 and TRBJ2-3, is EPEVTQTPSHQVTQMGQEVILRCVPISNHLYFYWYRQILGQKVEFLVSFYNNEISEKSEIFDDQFSVERPDGSNFTLKIRSTKLEDSAMYFCASRPGTEADTQYFGPGTRLTVL.